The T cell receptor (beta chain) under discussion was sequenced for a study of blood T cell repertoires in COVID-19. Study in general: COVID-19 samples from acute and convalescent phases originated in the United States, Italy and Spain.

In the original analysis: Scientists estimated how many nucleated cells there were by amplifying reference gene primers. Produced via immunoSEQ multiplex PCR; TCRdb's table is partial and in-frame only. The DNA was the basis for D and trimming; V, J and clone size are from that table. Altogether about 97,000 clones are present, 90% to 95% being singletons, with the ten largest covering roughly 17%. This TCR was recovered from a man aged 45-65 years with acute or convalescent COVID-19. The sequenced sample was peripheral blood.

CDR3 bases: TGTGCCAGTAGTAAGGGGACAGTCATAGGGGGCTCCTACGAGCAGTACTTC. Translated: CASSKGTVIGGSYEQYF. This chain joins TRBV19 and TRBJ2-7; 7 bases align to TRBD1. CDR3 length equals 17 residues. J gave up 0 bases and V 4 bases, and 12 bases lay outside the gene matches. CDR1 and CDR2 from the germline V gene are LNHDA and SQIVND (reference sequence).